What follows describes a single T cell receptor beta chain. Antigen: not known. Everyone who gave samples was a healthy Caucasian. This specimen belongs to a study of identical twins. Study-level points and caveats: Zero-insertion findings could be partly confounded by invariant cells (MAIT and iNKT cells).

With template switching, a universal primer site was added, and the cDNA carried unique molecular identifiers. TCRdb passed the 5' RACE reads through MiXCR, listing each CDR3 protein once. The table records 1.5 million to 2 million distinct CDR3 sequences, more than 30% of them present only once. This CDR3 has 13 amino acids. Germline V lookup: CDR1 SGHRS, CDR2 YFSETQ. Losses at the gene ends were 6 bases for V and 1 base for J; bases not matched to a gene: 4. This TCR was sampled from a newborn girl in good health. This sequence joins TRBV5-1 and TRBJ2-7, with 7 bases fitting TRBD1. The sequencing sample was made of cord blood. The CDR3 nucleotides are TGCGCCAGCAAGGGGGCGATTTCCTACGAGCAGTACTTC. As protein: CASKGAISYEQYF.